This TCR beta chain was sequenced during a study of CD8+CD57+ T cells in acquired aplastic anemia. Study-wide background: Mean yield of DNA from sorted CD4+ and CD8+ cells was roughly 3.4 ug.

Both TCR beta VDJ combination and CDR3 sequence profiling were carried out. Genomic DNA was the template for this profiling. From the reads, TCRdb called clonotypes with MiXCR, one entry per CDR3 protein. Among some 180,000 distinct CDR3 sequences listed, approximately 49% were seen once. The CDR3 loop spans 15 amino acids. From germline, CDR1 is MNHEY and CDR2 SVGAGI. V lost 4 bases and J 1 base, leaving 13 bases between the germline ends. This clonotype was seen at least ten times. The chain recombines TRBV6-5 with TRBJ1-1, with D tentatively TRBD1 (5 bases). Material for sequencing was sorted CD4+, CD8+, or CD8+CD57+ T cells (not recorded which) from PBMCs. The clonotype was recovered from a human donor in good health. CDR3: CASSSRQRPNTEAFF. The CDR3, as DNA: TGTGCCAGCAGTTCTAGACAGCGGCCGAACACTGAAGCTTTCTTT.